This T cell receptor (beta chain) was obtained from a study of identical twins. Study conclusions and caveats: Models underpredicted monozygotic twin sharing of out-of-frame TCR alpha. Less excess twin sharing appeared in beta out-of-frame sequences.

Via MiXCR, TCRdb re-called the 5' RACE reads, giving one row per CDR3 protein. The sample lists 650,000 to 800,000 distinct CDR3 sequences; 8.5% to 9% were seen once. As for this clonotype: Its antigen remains unidentified.

The data also belong to a second study, concerning yellow fever vaccine responses in identical twins.

The source of this sequence is a woman aged 18-30 years in good health. Sequenced: PBMCs.

DNA for the CDR3: TGTGCTAGTGGTTTGTTCGCAAAAGATCTCCTAGCGGGGAACTACAATGAGCAGTTCTTC. Protein sequence: CASGLFAKDLLAGNYNEQFF. This chain connects TRBV12-5 to TRBJ2-1; 9 bases line up with TRBD2. CDR3 length: 20 residues. V lost 2 bases and J lost 3; bases outside the gene matches: 17. Germline CDR1 and CDR2: LGHNT and FRNRAP.